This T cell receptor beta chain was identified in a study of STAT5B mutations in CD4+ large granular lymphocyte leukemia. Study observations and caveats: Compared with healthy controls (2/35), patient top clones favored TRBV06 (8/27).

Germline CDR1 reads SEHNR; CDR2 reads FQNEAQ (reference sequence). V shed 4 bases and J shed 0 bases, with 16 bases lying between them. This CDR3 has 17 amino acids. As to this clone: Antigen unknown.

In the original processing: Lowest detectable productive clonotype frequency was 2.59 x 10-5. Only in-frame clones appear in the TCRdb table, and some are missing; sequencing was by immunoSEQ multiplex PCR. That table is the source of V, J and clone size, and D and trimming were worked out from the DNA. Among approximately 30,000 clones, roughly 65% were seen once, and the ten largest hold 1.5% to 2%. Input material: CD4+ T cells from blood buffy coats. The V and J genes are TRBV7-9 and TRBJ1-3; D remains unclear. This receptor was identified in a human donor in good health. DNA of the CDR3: TGTGCCAGCAGCTCGGTCCGGGTCGCCGACTCTGGAAACACCATATATTTT. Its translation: CASSSVRVADSGNTIYF.